Below are 31 T cell receptor beta chains sequenced from a single sample in a study of cytomegalovirus exposure and HLA in healthy donors. It was with 60 Vbeta and 13 Jbeta primers that the PCR ran. Method: immunoSEQ multiplex PCR; TCRdb's copy keeps in-frame clones and lacks some. The sample consists of roughly 120,000 clones, about three quarters of them appearing once. The sample comprised PBMCs. These receptors were collected from a man aged 35 to 55 in good health and CMV-seropositive.

This sequence joins TRBV5-1 and TRBJ2-7; 12 bases match TRBD2. V shed 1 base, J shed 0 bases, and the junction held 8 bases outside the gene matches. The CDR3 is 18 amino acids. CDR1 and CDR2 from the germline V gene are SGHRS and YFSETQ. CDR3 region: CASSLFSSGRVGSYEQYF. The CDR3 DNA sequence: TGCGCCAGCAGCTTGTTTTCTAGCGGGAGGGTCGGCTCCTACGAGCAGTACTTC.

This chain connects TRBV7-9 to TRBJ1-5; 8 bases fit TRBD1. CDR3 length equals 18 residues. The V gene's germline CDR1 is SEHNR and CDR2 FQNEAQ (reference sequence). With 5 bases clipped from V and 3 bases from J, the junction kept 15 bases outside the gene matches. Here the CDR3 reads CASSIRQGSNPINQPQHF. The CDR3 nucleotides read TGTGCCAGCAGCATACGACAGGGGTCCAACCCAATCAATCAGCCCCAGCATTTT.

This clone was counted a single time. In DNA form, the CDR3 reads TGCAGCGTTCCTGGCGACCAGGGGATAGATACGCAGTATTTT. It translates to CSVPGDQGIDTQYF. The chain uses TRBV29-1 and TRBJ2-3, with D perhaps matching TRBD1 (6 bases). V dropped 5 bases and J dropped 5 bases, with 17 bases sitting between them. The CDR3 is 14 residues long. The germline V gene has CDR1 SQVTM and CDR2 ANQGSEA.

The V gene is TRBV5-6, the J gene TRBJ2-1, with TRBD1 matching over 9 bases. Germline V gives CDR1 SGHDT, CDR2 YYEEEE. The CDR3 runs to 17 residues. J gave up 0 bases and V 4 bases, and 8 bases lay outside the gene matches. The CDR3 DNA reads as TGTGCCAGCAGCACCTGGACAGGGGCCCCCTCCTACAATGAGCAGTTCTTC. Residues: CASSTWTGAPSYNEQFF.

CDR3 sequence: CASSWTGAPTDTQYF. In DNA form, the CDR3 reads TGCGCCAGCAGTTGGACAGGGGCCCCCACAGATACGCAGTATTTT. The rearrangement joins TRBV10-1 to TRBJ2-3; 9 nucleotides line up with TRBD1. The CDR3 consists of 15 residues. The ends lost 5 bases at V and 2 bases at J; junction bases unmatched: 5. Germline CDR1 is WNHNN and CDR2 is SYGVQD (reference sequence).

The rearrangement joins TRBV5-1 to TRBJ1-2; no clear D gene. This CDR3 is built from 12 residues. Germline V CDR1 and CDR2: SGHRS, YFSETQ. Trimming stripped 4 bases from V and 3 bases from J, with 7 bases between. The CDR3 sequence is CASSTQDYGYTF. CDR3 DNA: TGCGCCAGCAGCACGCAGGACTATGGCTACACCTTC. Based on the CDR3 plus reference TRBV5-1 and TRBJ1-2, the full variable domain is KAGVTQTPRYLIKTRGQQVTLSCSPISGHRSVSWYQQTPGQGLQFLFEYFSETQRNKGNFPGRFSGRQFSNSRSEMNVSTLELGDSALYLCASSTQDYGYTFGSGTRLTVV.

V and J are TRBV11-3 and TRBJ1-1; 10 bases agree with TRBD1. CDR3 size: 15 residues. From germline, CDR1 is SGHNT and CDR2 YENEEA. The V gene end was trimmed by 5 bases and the J gene end by 3 bases; junction bases not matched to a gene: 6. The CDR3 sequence is CASSKRQGAHTEAFF. In DNA form, the CDR3 reads TGTGCCAGCAGCAAGCGACAGGGGGCGCACACTGAAGCTTTCTTT.

A few counts support this clone. This chain joins TRBV5-1 and TRBJ2-1, with D unclear. Per the germline V gene, CDR1 is SGHRS and CDR2 is YFSETQ. The CDR3 totals 15 residues. Trimming shortened V by 1 base and J by 3 bases, and 11 bases separated the two germline ends. The DNA for the CDR3 is TGCGCCAGCAGCTTGCCTGGTCAGAACTACAATGAGCAGTTCTTC. It specifies CASSLPGQNYNEQFF. Filled out from reference TRBV5-1 and TRBJ2-1, the complete variable domain reads KAGVTQTPRYLIKTRGQQVTLSCSPISGHRSVSWYQQTPGQGLQFLFEYFSETQRNKGNFPGRFSGRQFSNSRSEMNVSTLELGDSALYLCASSLPGQNYNEQFFGPGTRLTVL.

The rearrangement links TRBV10-3 to TRBJ1-3, with TRBD1 identical over 7 bases. Germline assignment: CDR1 ENHRY and CDR2 SYGVKD. The CDR3 has 14 residues. J lost 6 bases, V lost 6 bases, and 8 bases had no gene match. This CDR3 reads CAIRTTGPPNTIYF. The CDR3 nucleotides read TGTGCCATCAGAACGACAGGGCCCCCAAACACCATATATTTT.

V gene TRBV10-2 combines with J gene TRBJ2-3, with TRBD2 matching 8 bases. CDR1 is WSHSY, CDR2 SAAADI, per germline. The trim removed 7 bases at V and 2 bases at J, leaving 8 bases unmatched. There are 15 residues in the CDR3. This CDR3 is CASTIAGLNTDTQYF. CDR3 DNA: TGCGCCAGCACCATAGCGGGACTTAACACAGATACGCAGTATTTT.

The gene calls are TRBV6-6 and TRBJ1-1, with 7 bases lining up with TRBD1. The CDR3 covers 14 residues. In germline, CDR1 is MNHNY, CDR2 SVGAGI (reference sequence). The V and J ends lost 8 bases and 10 bases, in that order; junction bases with no gene match: 16. CDR3 bases: TGTGCCAGCGGTCTTACTCCCATGGCAGGGGGAGCTTTCTTT. It is translated as CASGLTPMAGGAFF.

The chain carries TRBV2 and TRBJ1-3; D ambiguous. The CDR3 sequence is 14 residues long. V was cut by 11 bases and J by 0 bases, with 14 bases left in between. CDR1 is SNHLY and CDR2 is FYNNEI in the germline V gene. Here the CDR3 reads CAGGQDRSGNTIYF. The CDR3 bases are TGTGCCGGAGGGCAGGATCGCTCTGGAAACACCATATATTTT.

This chain links TRBV5-1 with TRBJ2-7; 10 nucleotides match TRBD1. From germline, CDR1 is SGHRS and CDR2 YFSETQ. The CDR3 has 15 residues. J gave up 0 bases and V 4 bases, and 4 bases lay outside the gene matches. CDR3 coding DNA: TGCGCCAGCAGCCGAGACAGGGGGCCCTCCTACGAGCAGTACTTC. Its protein product is CASSRDRGPSYEQYF.

This clone was observed a handful of times. The chain employs TRBV19 and TRBJ1-1; tentative D call: TRBD1 (6 bases). CDR1 is LNHDA and CDR2 is SQIVND in the germline V gene (reference sequence). V lost 3 bases and J 5 bases, leaving 10 bases between the germline ends. The CDR3 runs to 13 residues. The CDR3: CASSMDSFTEAFF. DNA of the CDR3: TGTGCCAGTAGTATGGACAGTTTTACTGAAGCTTTCTTT.

This sequence joins TRBV29-1 and TRBJ1-1; D is ambiguous. This CDR3 comprises 10 residues. The germline V gene encodes CDR1 SQVTM and CDR2 ANQGSEA. The V end lost 5 bases, the J end lost 5 bases, and 6 bases lay between the germline ends. The CDR3 loop is CSVQTTEAFF. The CDR3 nucleotides read TGCAGCGTTCAAACAACTGAAGCTTTCTTT.

This chain joins TRBV7-9 and TRBJ1-1; 7 positions match TRBD1. CDR3 length: 12 residues. Germline CDR1 and CDR2: SEHNR and FQNEAQ (reference sequence). Trimming took 6 bases from V and 7 from J; bases not matched to a gene: 5. The CDR3 loop reads CASRINRGEAFF. In DNA, the CDR3 is TGTGCCAGCAGGATTAACAGGGGTGAAGCTTTCTTT.

The chain recombines TRBV18 with TRBJ1-1, with TRBD1 matching over 9 bases. In germline, CDR1 is KGHSH, CDR2 LQKENI. The CDR3 length is 16 residues. The J segment lost 0 bases and the V segment lost 4 bases, leaving 6 bases of the junction unmatched. The CDR3 DNA sequence: TGTGCCAGCTCACGGACAGGGGCGTCGTTGAACACTGAAGCTTTCTTT. Encoded protein: CASSRTGASLNTEAFF.

The chain links TRBV10-3 to TRBJ2-5, with D perhaps matching TRBD1 (7 bases). Germline V gives CDR1 ENHRY, CDR2 SYGVKD. CDR3 size: 15 residues. Between the trimmed V and J ends, which lost 2 bases and 5 bases, there was a span of 15 bases. In DNA, the CDR3 is TGTGCCATCAGTGAGGACAGGGAGGTCGAGGAGACCCAGTACTTC. Translation: CAISEDREVEETQYF.

V is TRBV7-9 and J is TRBJ2-5; D unclear. The length of the CDR3 is 13 residues. Germline-derived CDR1 and CDR2 are SEHNR and FQNEAQ (reference sequence). Trimming left V 3 bases short and J 5 bases short, with 10 bases between. CDR3 sequence reads: CASSFLGWETQYF. The CDR3 region has the DNA TGTGCCAGCAGCTTTCTGGGCTGGGAGACCCAGTACTTC.

J is TRBJ2-2 and V is TRBV5-1; 9 positions match TRBD1. J was trimmed by 5 bases and V by 4 bases; bases with no gene match: 9. The CDR3 consists of 16 residues. Germline V gene lookup returns CDR1 SGHRS and CDR2 YFSETQ. The CDR3 loop is CASSPQGQGRTGELFF. The CDR3 coding sequence is TGCGCCAGCAGCCCACAAGGACAGGGGAGAACCGGGGAGCTGTTTTTT.

This chain connects TRBV18 to TRBJ2-7; 8 bases are a match to TRBD1. CDR1 is KGHSH, CDR2 LQKENI, per germline. This CDR3 comprises 14 residues. J lost 0 bases, V lost 5 bases, and 3 bases had no gene match. In DNA form, the CDR3 reads TGTGCCAGCTCATTTGGACAGGGCTCCTACGAGCAGTACTTC. Amino acid sequence: CASSFGQGSYEQYF.

This clone was counted only a few times. The V gene is TRBV5-1, the J gene TRBJ2-2; 12 nucleotides line up with TRBD1. The CDR3 extends over 15 amino acids. V was pared by 7 bases and J by 6 bases, with 7 bases of the junction left unmatched. From germline, CDR1 is SGHRS and CDR2 YFSETQ. The CDR3 spells CASGDRGRGAGELFF. In DNA, the CDR3 is TGCGCCAGCGGGGACAGGGGGCGAGGGGCCGGGGAGCTGTTTTTT.

V gene TRBV19 combines with J gene TRBJ1-2; 11 positions match TRBD1. Looked up from germline, CDR1 is LNHDA and CDR2 is SQIVND (reference sequence). V was clipped by 6 bases and J by 8 bases; unmatched bases: 8. The CDR3 length is 14 residues. CDR3 region: CASSNPGQGEGYTF. CDR3 in DNA: TGTGCCAGTAGCAATCCGGGACAGGGGGAAGGCTACACCTTC.

The chain uses TRBV6-1 and TRBJ2-6; weak D call: TRBD2 (5 bases). The CDR3 sequence is 18 residues long. Trimming left V 3 bases short and J 0 bases short, with 15 bases between. CDR1 is MNHNS and CDR2 is SASEGT in the germline V gene. CDR3 sequence: CASSDPGFQTSGANVLTF. The CDR3 DNA sequence: TGTGCCAGCAGTGACCCGGGGTTTCAGACCTCTGGGGCCAACGTCCTGACTTTC.

This chain joins TRBV6-1 and TRBJ1-1; the D is unclear. The germline V and J ends were trimmed by 7 bases and 8 bases, with 14 bases remaining between them. In germline, CDR1 is MNHNS, CDR2 SASEGT. This CDR3 spans 12 amino acids. CDR3 sequence reads: CASTMITYEAFF. Written as DNA, the CDR3 is TGTGCCAGCACTATGATAACCTACGAAGCTTTCTTT.

V gene TRBV7-9 combines with J gene TRBJ2-7; TRBD1 matches 7 bases. There are 14 residues in the CDR3. V gave up 6 bases and J gave up 3 bases; unmatched junction bases: 8. The germline V gene encodes CDR1 SEHNR and CDR2 FQNEAQ (reference sequence). Written as DNA, the CDR3 is TGTGCCAGCAGTTCCACCGGGACAGACTACGAGCAGTACTTC. Its translation: CASSSTGTDYEQYF.

In regard to this clone: Within the sample, other DNA sequences also encode this same CDR3. The rearrangement uses TRBV11-2 and TRBJ2-1; 10 nucleotides align to TRBD2. CDR1 SGHAT and CDR2 FQNNGV come from the germline V gene. With V trimmed by 3 bases and J by 7 bases, 9 bases remained unmatched. This CDR3 comprises 16 residues. As DNA, the CDR3 is TGTGCCAGCAGCTTGGGAGCGGGAGGGCCTTTAAATGAGCAGTTCTTC. This codes for CASSLGAGGPLNEQFF.

V gene TRBV5-1 combines with J gene TRBJ2-3; TRBD1 might be the D (6 bases). V was clipped by 4 bases and J by 3 bases, with 15 bases between them. The CDR3 length is 15 residues. CDR1 SGHRS and CDR2 YFSETQ come from the germline V gene. CDR3 loop: CASSTRTAQTDTQYF. CDR3 nucleotides: TGCGCCAGCAGCACTAGGACAGCTCAAACAGATACGCAGTATTTT.

CDR3 in DNA: TGTGCCTGGAGTGTAACCGGAGGGCGGGACATTCAGTACTTC. This sequence encodes CAWSVTGGRDIQYF. The gene calls are TRBV30 and TRBJ2-4, with D possibly TRBD2 on 6 matching bases. This CDR3 has 14 amino acids. CDR1 is GTSNPN, CDR2 SVGIG, per germline (reference sequence). Trimming took 0 bases from V and 8 from J, leaving 14 bases between them. Full variable domain (remainder filled in from reference TRBV30 and TRBJ2-4): SQTIHQWPATLVQPVGSPLSLECTVEGTSNPNLYWYRQAAGRGLQLLFYSVGIGQISSEVPQNLSASRPQDRQFILSSKKLLLSDSGFYLCAWSVTGGRDIQYFGAGTRLSVL.

The chain joins TRBV9 to TRBJ2-3; TRBD1 matches at 7 bases. CDR3 size: 16 residues. Germline CDR1 SGDLS, CDR2 YYNGEE. V lost 0 bases, J lost 7 bases, and 11 bases stayed unmatched. In DNA form, the CDR3 reads TGTGCCAGCAGCGTAGAAGGGGACAGCCAAGCTAATACGCAGTATTTT. It encodes CASSVEGDSQANTQYF.

The chain is built from TRBV25-1 and TRBJ1-6; TRBD1 agrees at 7 bases. The CDR3 has 16 residues. V was clipped by 2 bases and J by 4 bases; unmatched bases: 5. CDR1 is MGHDK and CDR2 is SYGVNS in the germline V gene. For the CDR3, the DNA is TGTGCCAGCAGTGAAAGGACAGGAAAATATAATTCACCCCTCCACTTT. Residues: CASSERTGKYNSPLHF.